This T cell receptor (beta chain) came from a study of CD8+CD57+ T cells in acquired aplastic anemia. Remarks on this clonotype: Its matching antigen is unknown.

Broader study findings: Patients and controls shared twenty-nine CD8+ CDR3 sequences. Significant differences in CD8+ Simpson's diversity were not observed between patients and controls.

Deletions cut 7 bases from V and 3 bases from J, with 13 bases between. Per germline, CDR1 DFQATT and CDR2 SNEGSKA (reference sequence). The CDR3 is 12 amino acids. Investigators profiled TCR beta VDJ and CDR3 from genomic DNA template. TCRdb re-analysed the reads in MiXCR, keeping a single row per CDR3 protein. The profile shows some 120,000 distinct CDR3 sequences, 50% to 70% of them singletons. Those patients picked for sequencing had displayed CD8+CD57+ cell expansion on flow cytometry. The clonotype was recovered from a human donor with aplastic anemia. Sequencing was performed on sorted CD4+, CD8+, or CD8+CD57+ T cells (not recorded which) from PBMCs. The rearrangement links TRBV20-1 to TRBJ2-7; D not resolved. The CDR3 spells CSVSDRVYEQYF. In DNA form, the CDR3 reads TGCAGTGTCTCGGACCGTGTCTACGAGCAGTACTTC.